Presented here are 8 T cell receptor beta chains from one specimen sequenced in a study of blood T cell repertoires in COVID-19. Clones were sequenced by immunoSEQ multiplex PCR, and TCRdb holds only the in-frame ones, with some missing. In the table there are about 300,000 clones, around 90% of which are singletons. Sequencing input: PBMCs or T cells enriched from blood (not recorded which). The receptors shown here come from a woman younger than 35 with acute COVID-19.

This clone was seen only once. The chain recombines TRBV6-5 with TRBJ2-5; D is uncertain. Germline V gives CDR1 MNHEY, CDR2 SVGAGI. V shed 6 bases and J shed 5 bases, with 13 bases lying between them. The CDR3 contains 13 residues. The CDR3 here is CASRRREDETQYF. The CDR3, as DNA: TGTGCCAGCAGGAGGAGAGAGGATGAGACCCAGTACTTC.

This rearrangement joins TRBV5-1 to TRBJ2-1, with 10 bases lining up with TRBD2. The CDR3 extends over 19 amino acids. After removal of 3 bases from V and 0 bases from J, the junction contained 12 bases not matched to a gene. The germline gives CDR1 SGHRS, CDR2 YFSETQ. The CDR3 loop is CASSSPSWLAGDSYNEQFF. CDR3 sequence (DNA): TGCGCCAGCAGCTCCCCGTCTTGGCTAGCGGGAGACTCCTACAATGAGCAGTTCTTC. Using reference TRBV5-1 and TRBJ2-1 for the parts outside the CDR3, the full variable domain is KAGVTQTPRYLIKTRGQQVTLSCSPISGHRSVSWYQQTPGQGLQFLFEYFSETQRNKGNFPGRFSGRQFSNSRSEMNVSTLELGDSALYLCASSSPSWLAGDSYNEQFFGPGTRLTVL.

The J gene is TRBJ2-1, the V gene TRBV19, with D possibly TRBD2 on 5 matching bases. Looked up from germline, CDR1 is LNHDA and CDR2 is SQIVND (reference sequence). The CDR3 has 18 residues. V lost 2 bases to trimming and J lost 5 bases, with 22 bases between them. CDR3: CASSITEGTVFTHNEQFF. Here the CDR3 DNA reads TGTGCCAGTAGTATAACTGAGGGTACGGTATTCACTCACAATGAGCAGTTCTTC.

The chain carries TRBV19 and TRBJ2-1, with TRBD2 matching over 7 bases. The length of the CDR3 is 18 residues. In germline, CDR1 is LNHDA, CDR2 SQIVND (reference sequence). V was pared by 0 bases and J by 0 bases, with 8 bases of the junction left unmatched. The CDR3 DNA reads as TGTGCCAGTAGTATAGACAATAGCGGGCTTAGCTCCTACAATGAGCAGTTCTTC. Amino acid sequence: CASSIDNSGLSSYNEQFF.

This clone was observed a single time. The chain uses TRBV6-5 and TRBJ2-7, with TRBD2 identical over 8 bases. Trimming took 11 bases from V and 3 from J; bases not matched to a gene: 6. Per the germline V gene, CDR1 is MNHEY and CDR2 is SVGAGI. The CDR3 spans 12 residues. The CDR3 protein is CACLAGSYEQYF. The CDR3 DNA reads TGTGCCTGCTTAGCGGGAAGCTACGAGCAGTACTTC.

This clone has only one observation. This rearrangement joins TRBV20-1 to TRBJ2-1; D uncertain. With 3 bases removed from V and 4 bases from J, the gap between germline ends came to 7 bases. Per the germline V gene, CDR1 is DFQATT and CDR2 is SNEGSKA (reference sequence). The CDR3 covers 12 residues. CDR3 nucleotides: TGCAGTGCTAGTAAGGAGTACAATGAGCAGTTCTTC. As protein: CSASKEYNEQFF.

This clone appeared once. The genes are TRBV11-3 and TRBJ2-5; D might be TRBD2 (5 bases). The CDR3 has 12 amino acids. Germline V gives CDR1 SGHNT, CDR2 YENEEA. V lost 0 bases to trimming and J lost 7 bases, with 6 bases between them. The CDR3 spells CASSLESGTQYF. For the CDR3, the DNA is TGTGCCAGCAGCTTAGAGAGCGGGACCCAGTACTTC.

The chain employs TRBV28 and TRBJ2-7; tentatively, D is TRBD2 (6 bases). Trimming stripped 7 bases from V and 5 bases from J, with 12 bases between. The CDR3 contains 12 residues. Germline CDR1 and CDR2: MDHEN and SYDVKM. This chain's CDR3 is CASTLGGNEQYF. The CDR3 nucleotides read TGTGCCAGCACTCTGGGCGGGAACGAGCAGTACTTC.